These 20 T cell receptor beta chains share one sample of origin, sequenced in a study of graft-versus-host responses after intestinal transplantation. The table came from immunoSEQ multiplex PCR; TCRdb's copy has only in-frame clones and leaves some out. The table has about 120,000 clones, 90% seen once. Antigens for these TCRs are unknown. The sample consisted of unstimulated CD4+ T cells sorted from spleen or lymph node cells, taken before intestinal transplant. The source is a human donor who received an intestinal transplant.

The chain joins TRBV5-5 to TRBJ1-5; TRBD1 is a possible D gene (6 bases). The CDR3 is 14 residues long. Deletions cut 4 bases from V and 4 bases from J, with 12 bases between. In germline, CDR1 is SGHKS, CDR2 YYEKEE (reference sequence). The CDR3 loop is CASSVGAQNQPQHF. CDR3 in DNA: TGTGCCAGCAGCGTGGGGGCCCAGAATCAGCCCCAGCATTTT. Drawing the rest from reference TRBV5-5 and TRBJ1-5, the complete variable domain is DAGVTQSPTHLIKTRGQQVTLRCSPISGHKSVSWYQQVLGQGPQFIFQYYEKEERGRGNFPDRFSARQFPNYSSELNVNALLLGDSALYLCASSVGAQNQPQHFGDGTRLSIL.

This sequence joins TRBV7-9 and TRBJ1-1; D ambiguous. The germline V and J ends were trimmed by 5 bases and 1 base, with 11 bases remaining between them. The V gene's germline CDR1 is SEHNR and CDR2 FQNEAQ (reference sequence). This CDR3 region has 14 residues. The CDR3 nucleotides read TGTGCCAGCAGCCCACTAACCGGGAACACTGAAGCTTTCTTT. This translates into CASSPLTGNTEAFF.

This chain connects TRBV18 to TRBJ1-5, with 8 bases matching TRBD1. CDR1 and CDR2 (germline): KGHSH, LQKENI. This CDR3 has 15 residues. V gave up 3 bases and J gave up 7 bases; unmatched junction bases: 8. The DNA for the CDR3 is TGTGCCAGCTCACCGCAGACAGGGGAGGGCCAGCCCCAGCATTTT. Residues: CASSPQTGEGQPQHF.

J is TRBJ1-1 and V is TRBV6-6; D is unclear. The V gene's germline CDR1 is MNHNY and CDR2 SVGAGI (reference sequence). Deletions cut 7 bases from V and 1 base from J, with 19 bases between. The length of the CDR3 is 16 residues. CDR3 protein: CASNFLRAGRNTEAFF. The CDR3 DNA reads as TGTGCCAGCAACTTCTTAAGGGCGGGGAGGAACACTGAAGCTTTCTTT.

V usage is TRBV19 and J usage is TRBJ1-5, with TRBD1 identical over 12 bases. The length of the CDR3 is 16 residues. Germline V gene sequence: CDR1 LNHDA, CDR2 SQIVND (reference sequence). The V gene end was trimmed by 6 bases and the J gene end by 6 bases; junction bases not matched to a gene: 9. The CDR3 DNA follows: TGTGCCAGTAGCTCCGGGACAGGGGGCGGGAGTCAGCCCCAGCATTTT. It specifies CASSSGTGGGSQPQHF.

V usage is TRBV7-2 and J usage is TRBJ2-1, with 7 bases fitting TRBD1. This CDR3 region has 14 residues. V lost 5 bases and J lost 10; bases outside the gene matches: 11. The germline gives CDR1 SGHTA, CDR2 FQGNSA. The CDR3: CASSPRGSKGEQFF. CDR3 in DNA: TGTGCCAGCAGCCCCAGGGGGTCCAAAGGGGAGCAGTTCTTC.

The chain has TRBV9 and TRBJ2-3; no reliable D call. In germline, CDR1 is SGDLS, CDR2 YYNGEE. V lost 2 bases, J lost 6 bases, and 16 bases lay in between. The CDR3 length is 15 residues. The CDR3: CASSVVSMSSDTQYF. The CDR3 nucleotides read TGTGCCAGCAGCGTGGTTAGCATGTCCTCCGATACGCAGTATTTT.

The V gene is TRBV12-5, the J gene TRBJ2-3; possibly TRBD1 for D (5 bases). The CDR3 spans 12 residues. Germline CDR1 reads LGHNT; CDR2 reads FRNRAP. V lost 6 bases, J lost 5 bases, and 9 bases lay in between. Here the CDR3 reads CASGEGVDTQYF. CDR3 DNA sequence: TGTGCTAGTGGCGAAGGGGTAGATACGCAGTATTTT.

V gene TRBV4-2 combines with J gene TRBJ2-7, with a weak D call TRBD2 (5 bases). Germline values: CDR1 LGHNA, CDR2 YNFKEQ. The length of the CDR3 is 13 residues. V was pared by 4 bases and J by 3 bases, with 10 bases between. CDR3 region: CASSPGDDYEQYF. The CDR3 DNA sequence: TGTGCCAGCAGCCCCGGGGATGACTACGAGCAGTACTTC.

The chain has TRBV19 and TRBJ2-2; perhaps TRBD1 as D (5 bases). V shed 1 base and J shed 3 bases, with 15 bases lying between them. The CDR3 loop spans 17 amino acids. Per the germline V gene, CDR1 is LNHDA and CDR2 is SQIVND (reference sequence). CDR3 nucleotides: TGTGCCAGTAGTATAGTAAGGGGAAGTGCCTACACCGGGGAGCTGTTTTTT. Residues: CASSIVRGSAYTGELFF.

This clone was detected only once. V and J are TRBV6-5 and TRBJ1-2; possibly TRBD1 for D (5 bases). CDR3 length: 14 amino acids. The germline CDR1 and CDR2 sequences are MNHEY and SVGAGI. V gave up 2 bases and J gave up 7 bases, with 14 bases separating them. This CDR3 reads CASSYRGQGGGYTF. CDR3 DNA sequence: TGTGCCAGCAGTTACAGGGGTCAGGGAGGTGGCTACACCTTC.

As concerns this clone: Distinct nucleotide sequences in the sample also encode this CDR3. The chain has TRBV25-1 and TRBJ2-3; D ambiguous. This CDR3 is built from 15 residues. Between the trimmed V and J ends, which lost 1 base and 2 bases, there was a span of 10 bases. Per germline, CDR1 MGHDK and CDR2 SYGVNS. The CDR3 protein is CASSESRGPTDTQYF. For the CDR3, the DNA is TGTGCCAGCAGTGAATCGAGAGGTCCCACAGATACGCAGTATTTT. Variable domain in full (rest from reference TRBV25-1 and TRBJ2-3): EADIYQTPRYLVIGTGKKITLECSQTMGHDKMYWYQQDPGMELHLIHYSYGVNSTEKGDLSSESTVSRIRTEHFPLTLESARPSHTSQYLCASSESRGPTDTQYFGPGTRLTVL.

J is TRBJ2-3 and V is TRBV5-1, with TRBD2 as a possible D gene (6 bases). This CDR3 contains 14 residues. From germline, CDR1 is SGHRS and CDR2 YFSETQ. Trimming stripped 1 base from V and 3 bases from J, with 9 bases between. The CDR3 coding sequence is TGCGCCAGCAGCTTGACCGGGAGAACAGATACGCAGTATTTT. The encoded protein is CASSLTGRTDTQYF.

The chain links TRBV28 to TRBJ1-4; D might be TRBD1 (6 bases). V was shortened by 2 bases and J by 7 bases, with 8 bases between the two germline ends. The CDR3 contains 13 residues. Germline assignment: CDR1 MDHEN and CDR2 SYDVKM. The CDR3 nucleotides read TGTGCCAGCAGTTTACAGGGGAGTGAAAAACTGTTTTTT. It is translated as CASSLQGSEKLFF.

This clone turned up a few times. At the DNA level, this CDR3 is encoded by other sequences in the same sample as well. The V gene is TRBV7-2, the J gene TRBJ1-1; no clear D. The germline CDR1 and CDR2 sequences are SGHTA and FQGNSA. Trimming took 3 bases from V and 1 from J, leaving 6 bases between them. This CDR3 has 13 amino acids. The CDR3 here is CASSLSQNTEAFF. For the CDR3, the DNA is TGTGCCAGCAGCTTGTCACAGAACACTGAAGCTTTCTTT. The full variable domain, completed using reference TRBV7-2 and TRBJ1-1, is GAGVSQSPSNKVTEKGKDVELRCDPISGHTALYWYRQSLGQGLEFLIYFQGNSAPDKSGLPSDRFSAERTGGSVSTLTIQRTQQEDSAVYLCASSLSQNTEAFFGQGTRLTVV.

This chain joins TRBV30 and TRBJ1-2, with no clear D. The CDR3 covers 13 residues. Trimming stripped 4 bases from V and 4 bases from J, with 13 bases between. In germline, CDR1 is GTSNPN, CDR2 SVGIG (reference sequence). The CDR3 region is CAWIRHGFYGYTF. The CDR3 DNA reads TGTGCCTGGATACGACATGGGTTCTATGGCTACACCTTC.

The V and J genes are TRBV9 and TRBJ2-7; 11 nucleotides line up with TRBD2. This CDR3 is built from 14 residues. With V trimmed by 2 bases and J by 7 bases, 5 bases remained unmatched. Per the germline V gene, CDR1 is SGDLS and CDR2 is YYNGEE. CDR3 nucleotides: TGTGCCAGCAGCGTTTTTTCTAGCGGGGGGGAGCAGTACTTC. As protein: CASSVFSSGGEQYF.

The chain couples TRBV4-3 to TRBJ1-6; TRBD1 matches 7 bases. The CDR3 totals 15 residues. Per the germline V gene, CDR1 is LGHNA and CDR2 is YSLEER. V lost 0 bases, J lost 9 bases, and 5 bases stayed unmatched. DNA of the CDR3: TGCGCCAGCAGCCAAGATCGCGCAGGGGGTTCACCCCTCCACTTT. As protein: CASSQDRAGGSPLHF.

This sequence joins TRBV5-1 and TRBJ1-2; possible D gene TRBD1, 6 bases. The germline V and J ends were trimmed by 7 bases and 1 base, with 17 bases remaining between them. Germline CDR1 SGHRS, CDR2 YFSETQ. The CDR3 extends over 15 amino acids. The chain's CDR3 is CASANRASLNYGYTF. DNA of the CDR3: TGCGCCAGCGCCAACAGGGCTAGCCTTAACTATGGCTACACCTTC. Combining the CDR3 with reference TRBV5-1 and TRBJ1-2 gives the whole variable domain KAGVTQTPRYLIKTRGQQVTLSCSPISGHRSVSWYQQTPGQGLQFLFEYFSETQRNKGNFPGRFSGRQFSNSRSEMNVSTLELGDSALYLCASANRASLNYGYTFGSGTRLTVV.

The chain recombines TRBV11-2 with TRBJ2-7; 9 bases match TRBD2. V dropped 5 bases and J dropped 3; count of bases not matched to a gene: 5. Germline loops: CDR1 SGHAT, CDR2 FQNNGV. The length of the CDR3 is 14 residues. CDR3 in amino acids: CASSPRGGGYEQYF. DNA for the CDR3: TGTGCCAGCAGCCCTCGCGGGGGGGGCTACGAGCAGTACTTC.